Shown below are 18 T cell receptor beta chains from a single sample sequenced in a study of OX40 agonist ivuxolimab in advanced cancers. Libraries were made using the immunoSEQ multiplex PCR assay. The immuneACCESS repertoire file appears here via TCRdb, limited to in-frame rearrangements. These files lack a portion of the clones; in checked studies, under half of the deficit traces to unresolved V genes, and the cause of the others is not known. This sample has 33,000 or so clones in its table, and more than 75% of those were observed once. The ten largest clones add up to about 25% of the sample. This sample comprised CD4+ or CD8+ T cells sorted from blood, obtained in a trial of the OX40 agonist ivuxolimab. These receptors were obtained from an adult with an advanced solid tumor such as melanoma, head and neck, liver or kidney cancer.

With respect to this clone: Other DNA sequences of this sample code for an identical CDR3. The J gene is TRBJ1-5, the V gene TRBV6-5, with D possibly matching TRBD1 (5 bases). The CDR3 covers 14 residues. Germline CDR1 reads MNHEY; CDR2 reads SVGAGI. The germline V and J ends were trimmed by 6 bases and 7 bases, with 16 bases remaining between them. CDR3 loop: CASSLRGSHQPQHF. CDR3 bases: TGTGCCAGCAGCCTTAGGGGTAGCCACCAGCCCCAGCATTTT.

The gene calls are TRBV18 and TRBJ2-3, with D unclear. The CDR3 is 13 residues long. The germline V gene has CDR1 KGHSH and CDR2 LQKENI. V lost 1 base to trimming and J lost 2 bases, with 4 bases between them. CDR3: CASSPQNTDTQYF. In nucleotides, the CDR3 is TGTGCCAGCTCACCACAAAACACAGATACGCAGTATTTT.

The chain joins TRBV5-4 to TRBJ2-5; 8 nucleotides agree with TRBD2. Germline V lookup: CDR1 SGHNT, CDR2 YYREEE (reference sequence). This CDR3 contains 15 residues. V dropped 4 bases and J dropped 5; count of bases not matched to a gene: 10. The CDR3 nucleotides are TGTGCCAGCAGCCCTAGCGGGCCATTAAGGGAGACCCAGTACTTC. Translation: CASSPSGPLRETQYF.

The chain employs TRBV7-9 and TRBJ2-3; D ambiguous. CDR1 SEHNR and CDR2 FQNEAQ come from the germline V gene (reference sequence). The CDR3 length is 12 residues. With 3 bases removed from V and 4 bases from J, the gap between germline ends came to 5 bases. The CDR3 DNA sequence: TGTGCCAGCAGCTTGAGTGCAGATACGCAGTATTTT. Protein: CASSLSADTQYF.

This chain joins TRBV5-1 and TRBJ2-5; 7 positions match TRBD1. The germline V gene has CDR1 SGHRS and CDR2 YFSETQ. J lost 3 bases, V lost 0 bases, and 8 bases had no gene match. The CDR3 is made up of 16 amino acids. The DNA for the CDR3 is TGCGCCAGCAGCTTGGGTTTCGGGACAGCTGAAGAGACCCAGTACTTC. Encoded protein: CASSLGFGTAEETQYF.

This sequence joins TRBV21-1 and TRBJ2-5; the DNA was not used to check the table's D call, TRBD2. TRBV21-1 corresponds to a pseudogene. This CDR3 has 19 amino acids. The CDR3 loop is CASSKAPTSGSPGQETQYF. The CDR3 DNA is TGTGCCAGCAGCAAAGCGCCGACTAGCGGGAGCCCCGGCCAAGAGACCCAGTACTTC.

This clone came up once. The chain links TRBV7-2 to TRBJ1-2; 9 bases fit TRBD1. The CDR3 runs to 16 residues. The germline V gene encodes CDR1 SGHTA and CDR2 FQGNSA. The V and J ends lost 5 bases and 7 bases, in that order; junction bases with no gene match: 14. The chain's CDR3 is CASSPGQGSALGGYTF. The CDR3 DNA sequence: TGTGCCAGCAGCCCAGGACAGGGGTCCGCTCTGGGTGGCTACACCTTC.

V and J are TRBV13 and TRBJ2-7; TRBD2 agrees at 14 bases. V gave up 5 bases and J gave up 3 bases; unmatched junction bases: 9. Germline CDR1 reads PRHDT; CDR2 reads FYEKMQ (reference sequence). There are 17 residues in the CDR3. The CDR3 DNA reads TGTGCCAGCAGCCGGGGACAGGGGACTAGCGGGAGCTACGAGCAGTACTTC. Translated, it gives CASSRGQGTSGSYEQYF.

The V call is TRBV28, the J call TRBJ1-2; 7 nucleotides match TRBD1. The CDR3 runs 14 residues. The junction had 11 bases not matched to a gene; V was cut back by 6 bases and J by 7 bases. Germline values: CDR1 MDHEN, CDR2 SYDVKM. The CDR3 DNA is TGTGCCAGCAGACTGGGACAGACCGTCGGTGGCTACACCTTC. This gives the protein CASRLGQTVGGYTF.

J is TRBJ1-1 and V is TRBV19; 12 positions agree with TRBD1. Losses at the gene ends were 1 base for V and 10 bases for J; bases not matched to a gene: 7. Germline CDR1 LNHDA, CDR2 SQIVND (reference sequence). The CDR3 is made up of 15 amino acids. In DNA, the CDR3 is TGTGCCAGTAGTATAGGAGGGACAGGGGGCAAGAGAGCTTTCTTT. Its translation: CASSIGGTGGKRAFF.

This chain links TRBV19 with TRBJ1-2, with D unresolved. V was shortened by 0 bases and J by 4 bases, with 12 bases between the two germline ends. Per germline, CDR1 LNHDA and CDR2 SQIVND (reference sequence). This CDR3 contains 15 residues. The CDR3 protein is CASSIDPNFGYGYTF. The CDR3 DNA reads as TGTGCCAGTAGTATAGATCCAAACTTCGGCTATGGCTACACCTTC.

Note on this clone: The junction differs from germline at one of its ends, possibly a read error. V is TRBV6-5 and J is TRBJ1-2; D not certain. The CDR3 is 12 amino acids. The germline V gene encodes CDR1 MNHEY and CDR2 SVGAGI. The CDR3 protein is CASLSRRSSLHF. CDR3 in DNA: TGTGCCAGCCTTTCTAGAAGATCGTCCCTTCACTTC.

V gene TRBV5-1 combines with J gene TRBJ2-1, with 14 nucleotides matching TRBD2. The CDR3 sequence is 19 residues long. J gave up 6 bases and V 3 bases, and 14 bases lay outside the gene matches. Germline lookup yields CDR1 SGHRS and CDR2 YFSETQ. CDR3 DNA sequence: TGCGCCAGCAGCTCCTGGACAGGGTGGACTAGCGGGGGGTCCAATGAGCAGTTCTTC. It codes for CASSSWTGWTSGGSNEQFF.

As to this clone: Other nucleotide sequences from this sample produce the same CDR3. The V gene is TRBV2, the J gene TRBJ1-5, with D possibly being TRBD1 (6 bases). The germline V and J ends were trimmed by 5 bases and 0 bases, with 11 bases remaining between them. Looked up from germline, CDR1 is SNHLY and CDR2 is FYNNEI. This CDR3 contains 15 residues. The CDR3 loop is CASSLNRVSNQPQHF. The CDR3, as DNA: TGTGCCAGCAGTCTGAACAGGGTTAGCAATCAGCCCCAGCATTTT.

The V call is TRBV6-6, the J call TRBJ1-1; D unclear. This CDR3 contains 13 residues. Germline values: CDR1 MNHNY, CDR2 SVGAGI (reference sequence). Trimming removed 2 bases at V and 1 base at J, with 5 bases between. The CDR3 nucleotides read TGTGCCAGCAGTTACACAGCGAACACTGAAGCTTTCTTT. As protein: CASSYTANTEAFF.

The chain recombines TRBV2 with TRBJ2-7; D not resolved. The CDR3 runs 14 residues. Looked up from germline, CDR1 is SNHLY and CDR2 is FYNNEI. V was clipped by 5 bases and J by 7 bases, with 18 bases between them. CDR3 DNA sequence: TGTGCCAGCAGTTTCTCTAGAACTACGAGAGAGCAGTACTTC. Encoded protein: CASSFSRTTREQYF.

This clone occurred once. The chain combines TRBV11-2 with TRBJ1-2; D not resolved. The germline CDR1 and CDR2 sequences are SGHAT and FQNNGV. V lost 0 bases to trimming and J lost 3 bases, with 8 bases between them. This CDR3 comprises 14 residues. CDR3 DNA sequence: TGTGCCAGCAGCTTAGAAAGGACTCACTATGGCTACACCTTC. The encoded protein is CASSLERTHYGYTF.

V gene TRBV19 combines with J gene TRBJ1-5, with unresolved D. The CDR3 extends over 10 amino acids. CDR1 and CDR2 from the germline V gene are LNHDA and SQIVND (reference sequence). V shed 9 bases and J shed 5 bases, with 5 bases lying between them. The CDR3 sequence: CASGDQPQHF. Written as DNA, the CDR3 is TGTGCCAGCGGGGATCAGCCCCAGCATTTT.